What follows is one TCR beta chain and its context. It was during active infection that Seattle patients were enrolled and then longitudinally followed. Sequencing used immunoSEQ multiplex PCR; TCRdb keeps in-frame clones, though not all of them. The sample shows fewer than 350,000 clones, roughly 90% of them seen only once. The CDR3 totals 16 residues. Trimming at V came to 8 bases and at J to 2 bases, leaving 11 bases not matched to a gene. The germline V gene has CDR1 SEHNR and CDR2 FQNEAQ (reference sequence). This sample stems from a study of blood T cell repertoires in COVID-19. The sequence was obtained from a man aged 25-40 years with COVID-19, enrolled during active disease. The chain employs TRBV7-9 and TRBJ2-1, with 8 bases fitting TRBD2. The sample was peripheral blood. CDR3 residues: CASFPPGTRTYNEQFF. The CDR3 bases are TGTGCCAGCTTTCCGCCGGGGACTAGAACCTACAATGAGCAGTTCTTC.